These 9 T cell receptor beta chains share one sample of origin, sequenced in a study of CD8 T cells in Susac syndrome. An input of roughly 0.5 to 1 ug of RNA was subjected to reverse transcription using random hexamers. TCRdb analysed the immunoSEQ multiplex PCR reads with MiXCR anew, one entry per CDR3 protein. The sample gives some 77,000 distinct CDR3 sequences, 93% of which show up once; around 0.15% is in the top ten. Sequencing used CD4+ T cells from PBMCs. The receptors originated from a human donor with Susac syndrome.

The J gene is TRBJ2-5, the V gene TRBV4-1, with 8 bases identical to TRBD2. V dropped 4 bases and J dropped 7; count of bases not matched to a gene: 8. Germline lookup yields CDR1 MGHRA and CDR2 YSYEKL. The CDR3 consists of 14 residues. CDR3 in DNA: TGCGCCAGCAGCCCTCCAGCGGGGGTAGGGACCCAGTACTTC. This gives the protein CASSPPAGVGTQYF.

This clonotype was seen only a few times. The chain employs TRBV7-2 and TRBJ2-4; D uncertain. Trimming shortened V by 6 bases and J by 10 bases, and 10 bases separated the two germline ends. The CDR3 loop spans 11 amino acids. Germline V gene lookup returns CDR1 SGHTA and CDR2 FQGNSA. This chain's CDR3 is CASREETIQYF. CDR3 nucleotide sequence: TGTGCCAGCAGAGAGGAGACAATTCAGTACTTC. Looking up the rest from reference TRBV7-2 and TRBJ2-4 gives the full variable domain: GAGVSQSPSNKVTEKGKDVELRCDPISGHTALYWYRQSLGQGLEFLIYFQGNSAPDKSGLPSDRFSAERTGGSVSTLTIQRTQQEDSAVYLCASREETIQYFGAGTRLSVL.

The CDR3 DNA follows: TGCAGTGCTACCCCCGGGGGTTGGACAGATACGCAGTATTTT. It encodes CSATPGGWTDTQYF. The V and J genes are TRBV20-1 and TRBJ2-3; a possible D gene is TRBD2 (6 bases). The CDR3 spans 14 residues. Per the germline V gene, CDR1 is DFQATT and CDR2 is SNEGSKA (reference sequence). Trimming stripped 4 bases from V and 3 bases from J, with 14 bases between.

The rearrangement links TRBV2 to TRBJ2-2, with TRBD1 matching over 8 bases. Per germline, CDR1 SNHLY and CDR2 FYNNEI. The CDR3 extends over 14 amino acids. The ends lost 6 bases at V and 9 bases at J; junction bases unmatched: 9. The CDR3 protein is CASRGGQGYRELFF. In nucleotides, the CDR3 is TGTGCCAGCAGAGGTGGACAGGGTTACCGGGAGCTGTTTTTT.

The gene calls are TRBV28 and TRBJ1-1; no firm D call. The CDR3 is made up of 14 amino acids. The V end lost 2 bases, the J end lost 0 bases, and 7 bases lay between the germline ends. CDR1 and CDR2 (germline): MDHEN, SYDVKM. Here the CDR3 reads CASSLQALNTEAFF. The CDR3, as DNA: TGTGCCAGCAGTTTACAGGCACTGAACACTGAAGCTTTCTTT.

The genes are TRBV20-1 and TRBJ2-3; TRBD1 is a possible D gene (5 bases). The germline V gene encodes CDR1 DFQATT and CDR2 SNEGSKA (reference sequence). V gave up 0 bases and J gave up 6 bases, with 16 bases separating them. The CDR3 covers 15 residues. CDR3 DNA sequence: TGCAGTGCTAGAGATCTCGTGGGGCCTAGGGATACGCAGTATTTT. Translated: CSARDLVGPRDTQYF.

The chain links TRBV14 to TRBJ1-1; TRBD1 might be the D (6 bases). Germline CDR1 is SGHDN and CDR2 is FVKESK. Trimming stripped 4 bases from V and 11 bases from J, with 14 bases between. CDR3 length: 12 residues. The CDR3: CASSPTGWGAFF. CDR3 DNA: TGTGCCAGCAGCCCGACAGGCTGGGGGGCTTTCTTT.

The rearrangement links TRBV3-1 to TRBJ1-6; TRBD1 might be the D (6 bases). The CDR3 consists of 15 residues. Germline CDR1 LGHDT, CDR2 YNNKEL (reference sequence). Trimming stripped 4 bases from V and 5 bases from J, with 12 bases between. The CDR3 nucleotides are TGTGCCAGCAGCCGCTGGGGGGCCGATAATTCACCCCTCCACTTT. Translating gives CASSRWGADNSPLHF.

V gene TRBV7-3 combines with J gene TRBJ1-3; D is ambiguous. V gave up 5 bases and J gave up 0 bases, with 14 bases separating them. CDR1 is SGHTA and CDR2 is FQGTGA in the germline V gene. The CDR3 has 16 amino acids. CDR3 nucleotides: TGTGCCAGCAGCCTAAGTCCCCCGAGCTCTGGAAACACCATATATTTT. Its translation: CASSLSPPSSGNTIYF.